Each of the 25 T cell receptor beta chains below was sequenced from the same sample in a study of cytomegalovirus exposure and HLA in healthy donors. The study ran its PCR with 60 Vbeta and 13 Jbeta primers. Sequencing used immunoSEQ multiplex PCR; TCRdb keeps in-frame clones, though not all of them. The sample has 180,000 or so clones; roughly 79% are singletons. Source material: PBMCs. Receptors originate from a woman in her twenties or thirties in good health and CMV-seropositive.

V is TRBV10-3 and J is TRBJ2-5, with 11 bases fitting TRBD2. Losses at the gene ends were 3 bases for V and 5 bases for J; bases not matched to a gene: 5. The CDR3 contains 15 residues. Looked up from germline, CDR1 is ENHRY and CDR2 is SYGVKD. The CDR3 DNA reads TGTGCCATCAGTGAAGGGACTAGCGGTTCGGAGACCCAGTACTTC. Its translation: CAISEGTSGSETQYF.

The chain joins TRBV7-2 to TRBJ2-1; D perhaps matches TRBD1 (7 bases). The CDR3 is made up of 12 amino acids. Germline loops: CDR1 SGHTA, CDR2 FQGNSA. V was shortened by 5 bases and J by 13 bases, with 15 bases between the two germline ends. The CDR3 region is CASSPRGEAQFF. In DNA, the CDR3 is TGTGCCAGCAGCCCCAGGGGGGAGGCCCAGTTCTTC.

This chain uses TRBV6-5 with TRBJ1-1; 9 bases map to TRBD1. J lost 1 base, V lost 5 bases, and 2 bases had no gene match. CDR3 length equals 14 residues. Germline CDR1 is MNHEY and CDR2 is SVGAGI. The CDR3 reads CASSRQGENTEAFF. DNA of the CDR3: TGTGCCAGCAGTCGACAGGGGGAGAACACTGAAGCTTTCTTT.

The rearrangement links TRBV2 to TRBJ2-3, with 11 bases lining up with TRBD2. The CDR3 has 14 residues. The V segment lost 9 bases and the J segment 6 bases; nucleotides outside the gene matches: 8. Germline V gives CDR1 SNHLY, CDR2 FYNNEI. CDR3 amino acids: CASVPSGGTDTQYF. In DNA, the CDR3 is TGTGCCAGTGTACCTAGCGGGGGGACGGATACGCAGTATTTT.

The chain links TRBV28 to TRBJ2-4; 12 bases line up with TRBD2. Germline loops: CDR1 MDHEN, CDR2 SYDVKM. There are 16 residues in the CDR3. Trimming removed 4 bases from V and 9 bases from J; junction bases left unmatched: 10. CDR3 bases: TGTGCCAGCAGTTCACTCTCTAGCGGGGGGGTGGGCATTCAGTACTTC. Translated: CASSSLSSGGVGIQYF.

This clone has only a few counts. The CDR3 coding sequence is TGCGCCAGCAGCTTGGCGGGACAGGGGTCGGGCGAGCAGTACTTC. Encoded protein: CASSLAGQGSGEQYF. The rearrangement links TRBV5-1 to TRBJ2-7; TRBD1 aligns across 10 bases. This CDR3 comprises 15 residues. Germline values: CDR1 SGHRS, CDR2 YFSETQ. Germline trimming cut 0 bases from V and 6 bases from J; bases unmatched to any gene: 6. The whole variable domain, filled in from reference TRBV5-1 and TRBJ2-7, reads KAGVTQTPRYLIKTRGQQVTLSCSPISGHRSVSWYQQTPGQGLQFLFEYFSETQRNKGNFPGRFSGRQFSNSRSEMNVSTLELGDSALYLCASSLAGQGSGEQYFGPGTRLTVT.

This sequence joins TRBV25-1 and TRBJ1-2, with a possible D match to TRBD1 (5 bases). V was trimmed by 6 bases and J by 2 bases, leaving 7 bases between them. Germline CDR1 reads MGHDK; CDR2 reads SYGVNS. The CDR3 runs 12 residues. The CDR3 sequence: CASRPGNYGYTF. The DNA for the CDR3 is TGTGCCAGCAGGCCAGGGAACTATGGCTACACCTTC.

The chain uses TRBV7-9 and TRBJ2-7, with a tentative D call TRBD2 (5 bases). Trimming took off 1 base at V and 5 bases at J, with 12 bases between the two ends. This CDR3 is built from 14 residues. Looked up from germline, CDR1 is SEHNR and CDR2 is FQNEAQ (reference sequence). The CDR3 region has the DNA TGTGCCAGCAGCTTAGTAGGGAGCGGCAACGAGCAGTACTTC. Its translation is CASSLVGSGNEQYF.

The V gene is TRBV5-1, the J gene TRBJ2-5, with D possibly TRBD1 on 6 matching bases. The V gene's germline CDR1 is SGHRS and CDR2 YFSETQ. The CDR3 is 14 residues long. Trimming left V 5 bases short and J 7 bases short, with 18 bases between. CDR3: CASRPGTPGLTQYF. The CDR3 DNA sequence: TGCGCCAGCAGACCCGGGACACCGGGATTGACCCAGTACTTC.

The chain links TRBV7-6 to TRBJ1-4, with D unresolved. The CDR3 runs 16 residues. Germline V gene sequence: CDR1 SGHVS, CDR2 FNYEAQ. V lost 7 bases to trimming and J lost 0 bases, with 15 bases between them. The CDR3: CASTNFVGPTNEKLFF. As DNA, the CDR3 is TGTGCCAGCACCAACTTCGTCGGTCCAACTAATGAAAAACTGTTTTTT.

Written as DNA, the CDR3 is TGCGCCAGCAGCCCAACAGTCGGACAGACCTATGGCTACACCTTC. Translated: CASSPTVGQTYGYTF. The V and J genes are TRBV5-1 and TRBJ1-2, with D maybe TRBD1 (6 bases). V dropped 4 bases and J dropped 4 bases, with 17 bases sitting between them. The CDR3 has 15 amino acids. CDR1 and CDR2 (germline): SGHRS, YFSETQ. Full variable domain (outside the CDR3, taken from reference TRBV5-1 and TRBJ1-2): KAGVTQTPRYLIKTRGQQVTLSCSPISGHRSVSWYQQTPGQGLQFLFEYFSETQRNKGNFPGRFSGRQFSNSRSEMNVSTLELGDSALYLCASSPTVGQTYGYTFGSGTRLTVV.

The V and J genes are TRBV13 and TRBJ2-7; TRBD2 aligns across 7 bases. CDR3 length: 15 residues. V was clipped by 2 bases and J by 0 bases; unmatched bases: 4. The germline V gene encodes CDR1 PRHDT and CDR2 FYEKMQ (reference sequence). As DNA, the CDR3 is TGTGCCAGCAGCTTAACGGGGGGAAGCTCCTACGAGCAGTACTTC. Its protein is CASSLTGGSSYEQYF.

V usage is TRBV30 and J usage is TRBJ2-7; TRBD1 matches 7 bases. Germline lookup yields CDR1 GTSNPN and CDR2 SVGIG (reference sequence). The junction had 10 bases not matched to a gene; V was cut back by 2 bases and J by 6 bases. This CDR3 comprises 14 residues. As DNA, the CDR3 is TGTGCCTGGAGTTCGGGACAGCCCTTCGGCGAGCAGTACTTC. This codes for CAWSSGQPFGEQYF.

The chain employs TRBV6-5 and TRBJ2-1; D is possibly TRBD1 (6 bases). Per germline, CDR1 MNHEY and CDR2 SVGAGI. The CDR3 spans 15 residues. V shed 6 bases and J shed 1 base, with 13 bases lying between them. Written as DNA, the CDR3 is TGTGCCAGCAGGCGTGGGGGCGGATCCTACAATGAGCAGTTCTTC. This encodes CASRRGGGSYNEQFF.

The CDR3 DNA follows: TGTGCCAGCAGTAGAGGACAGAGCCCCTACGAGCAGTACTTC. It translates to CASSRGQSPYEQYF. The J gene is TRBJ2-7, the V gene TRBV6-5; D possibly corresponds to TRBD1 (6 bases). The germline CDR1 and CDR2 sequences are MNHEY and SVGAGI. Trimming stripped 5 bases from V and 2 bases from J, with 13 bases between. This CDR3 has 14 residues.

The chain couples TRBV2 to TRBJ2-7; tentative D call: TRBD1 (6 bases). The CDR3 runs to 13 residues. Germline CDR1 SNHLY, CDR2 FYNNEI. V lost 6 bases to trimming and J lost 0 bases, with 9 bases between them. The CDR3 DNA is TGTGCCAGCAGCGGGACAAGCTCCTACGAGCAGTACTTC. This gives the protein CASSGTSSYEQYF.

The V gene is TRBV9, the J gene TRBJ2-2, with D possibly being TRBD1 (6 bases). CDR3 length: 15 residues. The germline V and J ends were trimmed by 0 bases and 7 bases, with 13 bases remaining between them. Looked up from germline, CDR1 is SGDLS and CDR2 is YYNGEE. CDR3 residues: CASSVELRGNGELFF. In nucleotides, the CDR3 is TGTGCCAGCAGCGTAGAATTGAGGGGGAACGGGGAGCTGTTTTTT. Variable domain in full (rest from reference TRBV9 and TRBJ2-2): DSGVTQTPKHLITATGQRVTLRCSPRSGDLSVYWYQQSLDQGLQFLIQYYNGEERAKGNILERFSAQQFPDLHSELNLSSLELGDSALYFCASSVELRGNGELFFGEGSRLTVL.

The J gene is TRBJ1-6, the V gene TRBV5-5, with unresolved D. Germline V lookup: CDR1 SGHKS, CDR2 YYEKEE (reference sequence). This CDR3 contains 14 residues. V was trimmed by 0 bases and J by 5 bases, leaving 6 bases between them. The CDR3 region is CASSLGQDNSPLHF. Here the CDR3 DNA reads TGTGCCAGCAGCTTGGGACAAGATAATTCACCCCTCCACTTT.

The chain joins TRBV19 to TRBJ2-3, with 7 bases matching TRBD2. The CDR3 consists of 14 residues. Germline trimming cut 5 bases from V and 2 bases from J; bases unmatched to any gene: 4. In germline, CDR1 is LNHDA, CDR2 SQIVND (reference sequence). The CDR3 spells CASSPGGTTDTQYF. For the CDR3, the DNA is TGTGCCAGTAGTCCGGGAGGCACCACAGATACGCAGTATTTT.

The V gene is TRBV18, the J gene TRBJ1-1; possible D gene TRBD1, 5 bases. V was trimmed by 3 bases and J by 1 base, leaving 9 bases between them. The CDR3 length is 14 residues. Germline V gene sequence: CDR1 KGHSH, CDR2 LQKENI. The CDR3 DNA follows: TGTGCCAGCTCACCCGAAACAGGGAACACTGAAGCTTTCTTT. Its translation: CASSPETGNTEAFF.

This chain uses TRBV6-5 with TRBJ2-7, with D possibly TRBD1 on 6 matching bases. Germline-derived CDR1 and CDR2 are MNHEY and SVGAGI. The CDR3 length is 14 residues. V gave up 0 bases and J gave up 1 base, with 7 bases separating them. Here the CDR3 reads CASSYSGQSYEQYF. The DNA for the CDR3 is TGTGCCAGCAGTTACTCTGGACAGTCCTACGAGCAGTACTTC.

This rearrangement joins TRBV30 to TRBJ1-2; D not certain. Trimming removed 0 bases at V and 3 bases at J, with 14 bases between. There are 15 residues in the CDR3. The germline gives CDR1 GTSNPN, CDR2 SVGIG (reference sequence). This CDR3 is CAWSVRAQSDYGYTF. The CDR3, as DNA: TGTGCCTGGAGTGTACGAGCGCAGAGCGACTATGGCTACACCTTC.

V is TRBV25-1 and J is TRBJ1-5, with D possibly matching TRBD1 (5 bases). V shed 7 bases and J shed 0 bases, with 19 bases lying between them. The germline CDR1 and CDR2 sequences are MGHDK and SYGVNS. This CDR3 is 17 amino acids long. The CDR3 nucleotides read TGTGCCAGCATCCGCGGGACCGTGGAATATAGCAATCAGCCCCAGCATTTT. This codes for CASIRGTVEYSNQPQHF. Filled out from reference TRBV25-1 and TRBJ1-5, the complete variable domain reads EADIYQTPRYLVIGTGKKITLECSQTMGHDKMYWYQQDPGMELHLIHYSYGVNSTEKGDLSSESTVSRIRTEHFPLTLESARPSHTSQYLCASIRGTVEYSNQPQHFGDGTRLSIL.

As DNA, the CDR3 is TGTGCCAGCAGCGTAGAATTGGAGGTTAACGAGAGACCTGCTAACTATGGCTACACCTTC. Encoded protein: CASSVELEVNERPANYGYTF. The chain combines TRBV9 with TRBJ1-2; D call uncertain. The CDR3 totals 20 residues. V was pared by 0 bases and J by 0 bases, with 24 bases between. Per germline, CDR1 SGDLS and CDR2 YYNGEE.

The chain carries TRBV19 and TRBJ1-5, with D maybe TRBD1 (5 bases). This CDR3 is built from 15 residues. V was clipped by 5 bases and J by 5 bases, with 16 bases between them. Germline V gene lookup returns CDR1 LNHDA and CDR2 SQIVND (reference sequence). CDR3 amino acids: CASSSRDLGDQPQHF. The CDR3 DNA reads as TGTGCCAGTAGTTCCCGGGACTTGGGGGATCAGCCCCAGCATTTT.